Below are 4 T cell receptor beta chains sequenced from a single sample in a study of cytomegalovirus exposure and HLA in healthy donors. PCR used 60 Vbeta primers and 13 Jbeta primers. Measured with immunoSEQ multiplex PCR; TCRdb has only the in-frame clones, and not every one. The data contain approximately 150,000 clones, more than 65% of them singletons. Sequenced input: PBMCs. The receptor source for this set is a woman between 50 and 59 years old in good health and CMV-seronegative.

The chain carries TRBV5-1 and TRBJ2-5; 9 nucleotides agree with TRBD2. Germline CDR1 reads SGHRS; CDR2 reads YFSETQ. CDR3 length: 16 residues. V shed 3 bases, J shed 5 bases, and the junction held 11 bases outside the gene matches. The CDR3 sequence is CASSSDMAGGHETQYF. The CDR3 DNA is TGCGCCAGCAGCTCGGACATGGCGGGGGGGCACGAGACCCAGTACTTC.

The chain employs TRBV10-3 and TRBJ2-7; D may be TRBD1 (5 bases). Germline loops: CDR1 ENHRY, CDR2 SYGVKD. V lost 10 bases, J lost 1 base, and 20 bases lay in between. The CDR3 covers 15 residues. The DNA for the CDR3 is TGTGCCACTCAGACAAACCTACAGGTATCCTACGAGCAGTACTTC. This gives the protein CATQTNLQVSYEQYF.

The chain has TRBV19 and TRBJ2-6, with D uncertain. This CDR3 has 16 residues. Trimming removed 8 bases from V and 0 bases from J, with 14 bases in between. Germline CDR1 LNHDA, CDR2 SQIVND (reference sequence). Written as DNA, the CDR3 is TGTGCCAGTCGATCGTCAGCGAGCTCTGGGGCCAACGTCCTGACTTTC. This sequence encodes CASRSSASSGANVLTF.

V is TRBV14 and J is TRBJ2-3; D gene uncertain. Germline CDR1 is SGHDN and CDR2 is FVKESK. V lost 0 bases to trimming and J lost 4 bases, with 8 bases between them. The CDR3 is 14 amino acids. CDR3 DNA sequence: TGTGCCAGCAGCCAAGATCAAGCTGCAGATACGCAGTATTTT. It specifies CASSQDQAADTQYF.